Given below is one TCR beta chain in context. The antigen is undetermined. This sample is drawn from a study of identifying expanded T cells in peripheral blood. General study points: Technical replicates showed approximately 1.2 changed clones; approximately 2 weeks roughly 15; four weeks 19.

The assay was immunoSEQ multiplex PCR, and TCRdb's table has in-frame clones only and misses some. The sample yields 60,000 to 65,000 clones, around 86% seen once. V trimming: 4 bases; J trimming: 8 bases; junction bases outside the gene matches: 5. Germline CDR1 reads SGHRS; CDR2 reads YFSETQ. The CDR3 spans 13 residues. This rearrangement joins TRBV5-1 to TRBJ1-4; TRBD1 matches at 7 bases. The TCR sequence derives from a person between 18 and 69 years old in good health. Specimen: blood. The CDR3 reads CASSQGVQEKLFF. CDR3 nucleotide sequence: TGCGCCAGCAGCCAGGGGGTACAGGAAAAACTGTTTTTT.